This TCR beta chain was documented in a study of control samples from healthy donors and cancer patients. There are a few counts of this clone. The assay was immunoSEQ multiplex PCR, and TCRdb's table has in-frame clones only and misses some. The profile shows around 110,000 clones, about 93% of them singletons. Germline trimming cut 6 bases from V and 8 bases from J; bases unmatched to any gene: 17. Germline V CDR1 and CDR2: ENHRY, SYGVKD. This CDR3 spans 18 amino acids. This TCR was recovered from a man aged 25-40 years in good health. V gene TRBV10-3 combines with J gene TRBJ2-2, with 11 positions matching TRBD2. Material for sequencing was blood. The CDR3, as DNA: TGTGCCATCAGGGTCGGCGTTAGCGGGGGGGCGGCGAATGGGGAGCTGTTTTTT. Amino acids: CAIRVGVSGGAANGELFF.